These 3 T cell receptor beta chains were all obtained from the same sample, sequenced in a study of T cell changes during pregnancy in multiple sclerosis. Clones were sequenced by immunoSEQ multiplex PCR, and TCRdb holds only the in-frame ones, with some missing. This sample has roughly 110,000 clones, with less than 95% found just once. Sequenced material: peripheral blood, taken before pregnancy. These receptors all stem from a female donor with multiple sclerosis, enrolled in a pregnancy study.

The chain combines TRBV18 with TRBJ2-5; 11 nucleotides align to TRBD2. The germline V gene encodes CDR1 KGHSH and CDR2 LQKENI. With V trimmed by 5 bases and J by 1 base, 6 bases remained unmatched. There are 16 residues in the CDR3. The CDR3 sequence is CASSRVAGGSQETQYF. The CDR3 bases are TGTGCCAGCTCAAGAGTAGCGGGGGGGTCCCAAGAGACCCAGTACTTC.

The chain couples TRBV10-3 to TRBJ2-7; possible D gene TRBD2, 5 bases. The CDR3 length is 15 residues. Germline loops: CDR1 ENHRY, CDR2 SYGVKD. Deletions cut 3 bases from V and 0 bases from J, with 12 bases between. CDR3 region: CAISDNSANSYEQYF. As DNA, the CDR3 is TGTGCCATCAGTGATAATAGCGCGAACTCCTACGAGCAGTACTTC.

The genes are TRBV6-6 and TRBJ2-1; tentative D call: TRBD1 (6 bases). The CDR3 covers 12 residues. CDR1 and CDR2 (germline): MNHNY, SVGAGI (reference sequence). V lost 6 bases and J 11 bases, leaving 14 bases between the germline ends. The CDR3: CASSPWGPQQFF. The CDR3 coding sequence is TGTGCCAGCAGCCCTTGGGGGCCACAGCAGTTCTTC.